This entry features one T cell receptor (beta chain) sequence. CDR3 size: 15 residues. Germline V gives CDR1 MNHEY, CDR2 SVGAGI. V dropped 10 bases and J dropped 2 bases, with 18 bases sitting between them. The treatment: 19 received Ad26.COV2.S at low or high dose, single or two shots; about 5 received placebo; per-sample allocation not given. Day 63 following the first vaccine or placebo injection was when the samples were taken. The record originates from a study of Ad26.COV2.S vaccination and SARS-CoV-2 variants. Here immunoSEQ multiplex PCR was the method, and the copy in TCRdb shows in-frame clones only, minus some. Of 440,000 or so clones in the sample, approximately 90% are singletons; the top ten hold around 1.6%.

This TCR was recovered from a person between 18 and 60 years old who received the Ad26.COV2.S COVID-19 vaccine or a placebo. The rearrangement joins TRBV6-5 to TRBJ1-3, with unresolved D. Sample: peripheral blood, taken in a trial of Ad26.COV2.S vaccine versus placebo. In DNA, the CDR3 is TGTGCCACCTCGGCGGACCGATTCGCTGGAAACACCATATATTTT. Protein sequence: CATSADRFAGNTIYF.